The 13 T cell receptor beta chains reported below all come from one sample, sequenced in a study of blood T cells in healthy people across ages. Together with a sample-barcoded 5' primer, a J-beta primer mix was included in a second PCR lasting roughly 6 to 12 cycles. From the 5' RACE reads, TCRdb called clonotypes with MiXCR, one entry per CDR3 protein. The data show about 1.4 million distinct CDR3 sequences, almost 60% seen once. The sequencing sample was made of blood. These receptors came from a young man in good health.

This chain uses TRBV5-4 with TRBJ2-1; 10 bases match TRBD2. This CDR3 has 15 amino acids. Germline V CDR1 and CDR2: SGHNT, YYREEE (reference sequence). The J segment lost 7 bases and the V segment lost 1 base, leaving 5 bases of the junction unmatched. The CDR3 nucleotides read TGTGCCAGCAGCTTGAGGCTAGCGGGAGTAAATGAGCAGTTCTTC. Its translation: CASSLRLAGVNEQFF. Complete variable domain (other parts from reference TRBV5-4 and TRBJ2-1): ETGVTQSPTHLIKTRGQQVTLRCSSQSGHNTVSWYQQALGQGPQFIFQYYREEENGRGNFPPRFSGLQFPNYSSELNVNALELDDSALYLCASSLRLAGVNEQFFGPGTRLTVL.

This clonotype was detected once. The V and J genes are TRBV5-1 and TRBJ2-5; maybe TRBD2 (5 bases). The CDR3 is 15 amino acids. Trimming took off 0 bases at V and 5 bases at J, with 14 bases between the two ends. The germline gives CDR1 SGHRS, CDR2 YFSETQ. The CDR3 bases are TGCGCCAGCAGCTTGGGCGGGTCTCCGTGGGAGACCCAGTACTTC. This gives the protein CASSLGGSPWETQYF.

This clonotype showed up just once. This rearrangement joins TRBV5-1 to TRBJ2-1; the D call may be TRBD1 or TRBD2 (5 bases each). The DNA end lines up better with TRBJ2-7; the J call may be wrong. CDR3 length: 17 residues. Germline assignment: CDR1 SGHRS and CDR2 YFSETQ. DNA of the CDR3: TGCGCCAGCAGCTCGTCCGCCCCGGGACCACCATACAATGAGCAGTACTTC. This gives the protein CASSSSAPGPPYNEQYF.

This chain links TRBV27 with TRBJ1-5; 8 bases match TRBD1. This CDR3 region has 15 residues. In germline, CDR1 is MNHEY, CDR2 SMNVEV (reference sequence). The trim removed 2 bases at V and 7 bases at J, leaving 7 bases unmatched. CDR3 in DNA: TGTGCCAGCAGTTTAAACGACAGGGGAGGACAGCCCCAGCATTTT. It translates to CASSLNDRGGQPQHF.

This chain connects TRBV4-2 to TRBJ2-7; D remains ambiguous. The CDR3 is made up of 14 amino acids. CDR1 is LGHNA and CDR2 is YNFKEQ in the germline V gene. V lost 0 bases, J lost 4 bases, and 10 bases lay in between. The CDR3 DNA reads TGTGCCAGCAGCCAAGATCCTTTCGGGTACGAGCAGTACTTC. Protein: CASSQDPFGYEQYF.

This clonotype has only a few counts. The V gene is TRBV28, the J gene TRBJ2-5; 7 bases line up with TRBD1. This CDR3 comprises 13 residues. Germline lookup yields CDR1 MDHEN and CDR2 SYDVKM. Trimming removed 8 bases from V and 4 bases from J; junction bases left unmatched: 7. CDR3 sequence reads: CASADRVSETQYF. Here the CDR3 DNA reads TGTGCCAGCGCCGACAGGGTGTCAGAGACCCAGTACTTC.

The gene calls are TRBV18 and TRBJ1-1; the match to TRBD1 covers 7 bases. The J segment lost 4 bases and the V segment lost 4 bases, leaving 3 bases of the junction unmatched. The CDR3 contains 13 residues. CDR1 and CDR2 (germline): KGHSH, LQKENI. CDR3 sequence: CASSQDRLTEAFF. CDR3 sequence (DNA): TGTGCCAGCTCACAGGACAGGCTCACTGAAGCTTTCTTT.

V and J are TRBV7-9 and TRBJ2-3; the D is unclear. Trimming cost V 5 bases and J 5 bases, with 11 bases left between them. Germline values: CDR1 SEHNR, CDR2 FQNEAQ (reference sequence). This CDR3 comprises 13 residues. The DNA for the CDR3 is TGTGCCAGCAGCCCCAGACCCTTAGATACGCAGTATTTT. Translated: CASSPRPLDTQYF. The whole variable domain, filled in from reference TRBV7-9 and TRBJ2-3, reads DTGVSQNPRHKITKRGQNVTFRCDPISEHNRLYWYRQTLGQGPEFLTYFQNEAQLEKSRLLSDRFSAERPKGSFSTLEIQRTEQGDSAMYLCASSPRPLDTQYFGPGTRLTVL.

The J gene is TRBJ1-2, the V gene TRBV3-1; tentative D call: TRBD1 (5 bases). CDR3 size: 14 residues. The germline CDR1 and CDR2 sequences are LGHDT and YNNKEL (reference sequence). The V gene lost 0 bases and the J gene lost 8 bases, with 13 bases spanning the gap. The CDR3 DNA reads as TGTGCCAGCAGCCAAGAGGGCAGGGTCGGGGGCTACACCTTC. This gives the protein CASSQEGRVGGYTF.

CDR3 in amino acids: CASSFFQGYDYGYTF. CDR3 DNA sequence: TGTGCCAGCAGTTTTTTTCAGGGGTATGACTATGGCTACACCTTC. V usage is TRBV28 and J usage is TRBJ1-2; possibly TRBD1 for D (6 bases). The CDR3 length is 15 residues. The V gene lost 3 bases and the J gene lost 3 bases, with 14 bases spanning the gap. The germline V gene encodes CDR1 MDHEN and CDR2 SYDVKM.

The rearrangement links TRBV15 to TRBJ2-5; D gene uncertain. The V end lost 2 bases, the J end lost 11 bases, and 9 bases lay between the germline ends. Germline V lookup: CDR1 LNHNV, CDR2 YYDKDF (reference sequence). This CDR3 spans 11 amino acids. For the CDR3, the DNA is TGTGCCACCAGCAGACTTAATGAGCAGTACTTC. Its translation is CATSRLNEQYF.

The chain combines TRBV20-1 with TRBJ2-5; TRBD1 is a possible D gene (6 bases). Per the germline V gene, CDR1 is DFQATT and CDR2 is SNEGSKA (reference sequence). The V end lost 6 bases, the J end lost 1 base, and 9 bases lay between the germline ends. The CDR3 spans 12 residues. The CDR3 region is CSAGAPQETQYF. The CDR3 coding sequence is TGCAGTGCGGGGGCACCCCAAGAGACCCAGTACTTC.

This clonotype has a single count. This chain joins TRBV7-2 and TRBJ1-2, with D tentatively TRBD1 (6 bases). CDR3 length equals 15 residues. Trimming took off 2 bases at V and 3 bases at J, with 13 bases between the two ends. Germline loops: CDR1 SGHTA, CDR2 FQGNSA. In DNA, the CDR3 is TGTGCCAGCAGCTTAAGCAGGGGCGCTGACTATGGCTACACCTTC. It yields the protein CASSLSRGADYGYTF.